The rows below give T cell receptor beta chains drawn from one sample of a study of blood T cell repertoires in COVID-19. Method: immunoSEQ multiplex PCR; TCRdb's copy keeps in-frame clones and lacks some. The repertoire consists of about 430,000 clones, with more than 70% occurring once and the leading ten covering approximately 1.5%. The sample was PBMCs or T cells enriched from blood (not recorded which). Source of these receptors: a woman under 30 who had been exposed to COVID-19. The CDR3 runs from the conserved cysteine through the conserved F or W. A D gene is named only where the DNA matches it firmly. Part of the rows lack a size; the others show once, few, many or a class for expanded clones.

d_call: TRBD1; v_call: TRBV28; j_call: TRBJ1-1; clone_size: .; cdr3_nt: TGTGCCAGTCTTGCCGACAGGGATAGTGACACTGAAGCTTTCTTT; cdr3_aa: CASLADRDSDTEAFF
d_call: .; v_call: TRBV11-3; j_call: TRBJ2-2; clone_size: .; cdr3_nt: TGTGCCAGCAGCTTAGATACAGGACGACGCCCCGGGGAGCTGTTTTTT; cdr3_aa: CASSLDTGRRPGELFF
d_call: .; v_call: TRBV12-3/TRBV12-4; j_call: TRBJ2-1; clone_size: .; cdr3_nt: TGTGCCAGCAGTTTATGGGCTAATGAGCAGTTCTTC; cdr3_aa: CASSLWANEQFF
d_call: .; v_call: TRBV12-3/TRBV12-4; j_call: TRBJ2-7; clone_size: .; cdr3_nt: TGTGCCAGCAGTTTTGGGCCTCCCAACGAGCAGTACTTC; cdr3_aa: CASSFGPPNEQYF
d_call: .; v_call: TRBV28; j_call: TRBJ1-1; clone_size: .; cdr3_nt: TGTGCCAGCAGTTTCGGGGGGTGGGGCTCGAACACTGAAGCTTTCTTT; cdr3_aa: CASSFGGWGSNTEAFF
d_call: .; v_call: TRBV28; j_call: TRBJ1-2; clone_size: .; cdr3_nt: TGTGCCAGCAGTATCCTTCAGGGGAATAACTATGGCTACACCTTC; cdr3_aa: CASSILQGNNYGYTF
d_call: .; v_call: TRBV15; j_call: TRBJ2-2; clone_size: .; cdr3_nt: TGTGCCACCAGCAGAGATAATCTAGCGATGAACACCGGGGAGCTGTTTTTT; cdr3_aa: CATSRDNLAMNTGELFF
d_call: .; v_call: TRBV11-1; j_call: TRBJ2-5; clone_size: .; cdr3_nt: TGTGCCAGCAGCCGCGAGGGAGAGACCCAGTACTTC; cdr3_aa: CASSREGETQYF
d_call: TRBD1; v_call: TRBV3-1/TRBV3-2; j_call: TRBJ1-2; clone_size: once; cdr3_nt: TGTGCCAGCAGCCGTGGACAGGGACCTAACTATGGCTACACCTTC; cdr3_aa: CASSRGQGPNYGYTF
d_call: TRBD1; v_call: TRBV12-3/TRBV12-4; j_call: TRBJ1-1; clone_size: .; cdr3_nt: TGTGCCAGCCGGGGACAGCAGAACACTGAAGCTTTCTTT; cdr3_aa: CASRGQQNTEAFF
d_call: TRBD2; v_call: TRBV6-1; j_call: TRBJ2-7; clone_size: .; cdr3_nt: TGTGCCAGCAGTGAAACCCTTAGCGGGATCTTCTCCTACGAGCAGTACTTC; cdr3_aa: CASSETLSGIFSYEQYF
d_call: TRBD2; v_call: TRBV7-2; j_call: TRBJ2-7; clone_size: once; cdr3_nt: TGTGCCAGCAGCGCCTGGACTAGCGGGAGGAACCAGTACTTC; cdr3_aa: CASSAWTSGRNQYF
d_call: .; v_call: TRBV2; j_call: TRBJ2-2; clone_size: few; cdr3_nt: TGTGCCAGCAGCTCCTACAGAGGGCTGGGCACCGGGGAGCTGTTTTTT; cdr3_aa: CASSSYRGLGTGELFF
d_call: TRBD2; v_call: TRBV5-1; j_call: TRBJ2-2; clone_size: once; cdr3_nt: TGCGCCAGCAGCTTGTATGCGGGAGGGGCCACCGGGGAGCTGTTTTTT; cdr3_aa: CASSLYAGGATGELFF
d_call: .; v_call: TRBV4-2; j_call: TRBJ1-1; clone_size: few; cdr3_nt: TGTGCCAGCAGCCAAGCAGCGGGAACGAACACTGAAGCTTTCTTT; cdr3_aa: CASSQAAGTNTEAFF
d_call: TRBD1; v_call: TRBV7-7; j_call: TRBJ2-5; clone_size: .; cdr3_nt: TGTGCTAGCAGCTCCACAGGGGGCTGGGAGACCCAGTACTTC; cdr3_aa: CASSSTGGWETQYF
d_call: TRBD1; v_call: TRBV15; j_call: TRBJ1-4; clone_size: .; cdr3_nt: TGTGCCACCAGCAGAGTAAGGGGGCTAGCTAATGAAAAACTGTTTTTT; cdr3_aa: CATSRVRGLANEKLFF
d_call: .; v_call: TRBV28; j_call: TRBJ1-1; clone_size: .; cdr3_nt: TGTGCCAGCAGTTCCCAGACAGGATTCTCTGAAGCTTTCTTT; cdr3_aa: CASSSQTGFSEAFF
d_call: .; v_call: TRBV27; j_call: TRBJ1-1; clone_size: .; cdr3_nt: TGTGCCAGCAGACCGAGTCCCCCCAGGGGTAGCACTGAAGCTTTCTTT; cdr3_aa: CASRPSPPRGSTEAFF
d_call: TRBD1; v_call: TRBV7-9; j_call: TRBJ1-2; clone_size: .; cdr3_nt: TGTGCCAGCAGCTTAGTACGGGGACAGGGGGCAGATGGCTACACCTTC; cdr3_aa: CASSLVRGQGADGYTF
d_call: TRBD2; v_call: TRBV6-5; j_call: TRBJ2-2; clone_size: .; cdr3_nt: TGTGCCAGCAGTTACTTCGGGAGGGGGGAGCTGTTTTTT; cdr3_aa: CASSYFGRGELFF
d_call: .; v_call: TRBV7-8; j_call: TRBJ1-1; clone_size: .; cdr3_nt: TGTGCCAGCAGCCTTCGGACAGCGAACACTGAAGCTTTCTTT; cdr3_aa: CASSLRTANTEAFF
d_call: TRBD1; v_call: TRBV5-1; j_call: TRBJ1-6; clone_size: .; cdr3_nt: TGCGCCAGCAGCTCAAACAGGGGGCTAGGTAATTCACCCCTCCACTTT; cdr3_aa: CASSSNRGLGNSPLHF
d_call: TRBD1; v_call: TRBV5-1; j_call: TRBJ2-6; clone_size: .; cdr3_nt: TGCGCCAGCAGCATAGGGACAGCTGGGGCCAACGTCCTGACTTTC; cdr3_aa: CASSIGTAGANVLTF
d_call: TRBD2; v_call: TRBV7-2; j_call: TRBJ2-1; clone_size: .; cdr3_nt: TGTGCCAGCAGCTTAGATGGCTGGAGGCTAGCGGGGCCCCCAGAGCAGTTCTTC; cdr3_aa: CASSLDGWRLAGPPEQFF
d_call: .; v_call: TRBV13; j_call: TRBJ2-3; clone_size: .; cdr3_nt: TGTGCCAGCCAACGGTTGAGCACAGATACGCAGTATTTT; cdr3_aa: CASQRLSTDTQYF
d_call: TRBD1; v_call: TRBV14; j_call: TRBJ1-4; clone_size: .; cdr3_nt: TGTGCCAGCAGGGGGGACAGCCCGCCAAAGGGGTTTTTT; cdr3_aa: CASRGDSPPKGFF
d_call: .; v_call: TRBV11-1; j_call: TRBJ2-7; clone_size: few; cdr3_nt: TGTGCCAGCAGCTTAGACAGGGTGGCCGAGCAGTACTTC; cdr3_aa: CASSLDRVAEQYF
d_call: .; v_call: TRBV11-1; j_call: TRBJ1-2; clone_size: .; cdr3_nt: TGTGCCACCCATACAGGGTATGGCTACACCTTC; cdr3_aa: CATHTGYGYTF
d_call: .; v_call: TRBV4-1; j_call: TRBJ2-3; clone_size: once; cdr3_nt: TGCGCCAGCAGCCGCCAAGATCTAATAAGCACAGATACGCAGTATTTT; cdr3_aa: CASSRQDLISTDTQYF
d_call: TRBD2; v_call: TRBV5-4; j_call: TRBJ2-2; clone_size: .; cdr3_nt: TGTGCCAGCAGCCTACGGACTAGCGGGAGGCACGGGGAGCTGTTTTTT; cdr3_aa: CASSLRTSGRHGELFF
d_call: .; v_call: TRBV6-6; j_call: TRBJ2-1; clone_size: .; cdr3_nt: TGTGCCAGCAGCCCGAACAGGGATAGAGATGAGCAGTTCTTC; cdr3_aa: CASSPNRDRDEQFF
d_call: .; v_call: TRBV13; j_call: TRBJ1-1; clone_size: once; cdr3_nt: TGTGCCAGCAGCCTCCTCCGGGGTAACACTGAAGCTTTCTTT; cdr3_aa: CASSLLRGNTEAFF
d_call: TRBD1; v_call: TRBV5-1; j_call: TRBJ1-5; clone_size: .; cdr3_nt: TGCGCCAGCAGCCTGGAGGGACAGAATCAGCCCCAGCATTTT; cdr3_aa: CASSLEGQNQPQHF
d_call: TRBD2; v_call: TRBV4-1; j_call: TRBJ2-3; clone_size: once; cdr3_nt: TGCGCCAGCAGCCTTCTCCTAGCGGGGGTCACAGATACGCAGTATTTT; cdr3_aa: CASSLLLAGVTDTQYF
d_call: .; v_call: TRBV19; j_call: TRBJ1-5; clone_size: few; cdr3_nt: TGTGCCAGTAGTATACGGACAGACTATAGCAATCAGCCCCAGCATTTT; cdr3_aa: CASSIRTDYSNQPQHF
d_call: TRBD1; v_call: TRBV18; j_call: TRBJ1-6; clone_size: few; cdr3_nt: TGTGCCAGCTCACCGACAGGGGATAATTCACCCCTCCACTTT; cdr3_aa: CASSPTGDNSPLHF
d_call: TRBD2; v_call: TRBV18; j_call: TRBJ2-3; clone_size: .; cdr3_nt: TGTGCCAGCTCACCAGCGGGAGCTAGCACAGATACGCAGTATTTT; cdr3_aa: CASSPAGASTDTQYF
d_call: .; v_call: TRBV21-1; j_call: TRBJ1-2; clone_size: once; cdr3_nt: TGTGCCAGCAGCACACAGGGCCCGCCTATAGGCTACACCTTC; cdr3_aa: CASSTQGPPIGYTF
d_call: TRBD1; v_call: TRBV19; j_call: TRBJ2-7; clone_size: .; cdr3_nt: TGTGCCAGTAGTCTTTCCGGGACAGGGGTCTACGAGCAGTACTTC; cdr3_aa: CASSLSGTGVYEQYF
d_call: TRBD1; v_call: TRBV5-1; j_call: TRBJ1-2; clone_size: .; cdr3_nt: TGCGCCACCCCAGGGACAGACTATGGCTACACCTTC; cdr3_aa: CATPGTDYGYTF
d_call: .; v_call: TRBV28; j_call: TRBJ1-5; clone_size: .; cdr3_nt: TGTGCCAGCACTTTAAAGAGGCAGCCCCAGCATTTT; cdr3_aa: CASTLKRQPQHF
d_call: .; v_call: TRBV29-1; j_call: TRBJ1-2; clone_size: few; cdr3_nt: TGCAGCGTTGTTCGGGGGGCAGGCTATGGCTACACCTTC; cdr3_aa: CSVVRGAGYGYTF
d_call: .; v_call: TRBV5-8; j_call: TRBJ2-1; clone_size: .; cdr3_nt: TGTGCCAGCAGCTTGCCACTACTAGGTTACAATGAGCAGTTCTTC; cdr3_aa: CASSLPLLGYNEQFF
d_call: TRBD2; v_call: TRBV10-3; j_call: TRBJ2-1; clone_size: .; cdr3_nt: TGTGCCATCAGTGGGACTAGCGTCTACAATGAGCAGTTCTTC; cdr3_aa: CAISGTSVYNEQFF
d_call: .; v_call: TRBV28; j_call: TRBJ1-1; clone_size: .; cdr3_nt: TGTGCCAGCAGACAACGAAAAGCTTTCTTT; cdr3_aa: CASRQRKAFF
d_call: TRBD1; v_call: TRBV14; j_call: TRBJ2-1; clone_size: .; cdr3_nt: TGTGCCAGCAGCCAAGCAGGCGTTTATGGACAGGGGGGGGCCCATGAGCAGTTCTTC; cdr3_aa: CASSQAGVYGQGGAHEQFF
d_call: .; v_call: TRBV27; j_call: TRBJ2-7; clone_size: .; cdr3_nt: TGTGCCAGCAGTTTAAGAGTCTCCTACGAGCAGTACTTC; cdr3_aa: CASSLRVSYEQYF
d_call: .; v_call: TRBV6-5; j_call: TRBJ1-6; clone_size: .; cdr3_nt: TGTGCCAGCAGTTACGGCAGGTATTATTCACCCCTCCACTTT; cdr3_aa: CASSYGRYYSPLHF
d_call: TRBD2; v_call: TRBV4-2; j_call: TRBJ2-1; clone_size: .; cdr3_nt: TGTGCCAGCAGCCAAGGTTCAGCGGGAGCTATTGGGAATGAGCAGTTCTTC; cdr3_aa: CASSQGSAGAIGNEQFF
d_call: .; v_call: TRBV11-2; j_call: TRBJ1-1; clone_size: .; cdr3_nt: TGTGCCAGCAGCCCGACAATGGGTGCCGCGAACACTGAAGCTTTCTTT; cdr3_aa: CASSPTMGAANTEAFF
d_call: .; v_call: TRBV5-6; j_call: TRBJ1-1; clone_size: .; cdr3_nt: TGTGCCAGCACCCCGGAACGGGTACTCGGACACGGGAACACTGAAGCTTTCTTT; cdr3_aa: CASTPERVLGHGNTEAFF
d_call: .; v_call: TRBV28; j_call: TRBJ1-2; clone_size: .; cdr3_nt: TGTGCCAGCAGTTTAACCCCCCACAGCGGGCAATTC; cdr3_aa: CASSLTPHSGQF
d_call: .; v_call: TRBV7-9; j_call: TRBJ1-4; clone_size: .; cdr3_nt: TGTGCCAGCAGCTTAAGCGTGGGGAGTGAAAAACTGTTTTTT; cdr3_aa: CASSLSVGSEKLFF
d_call: TRBD1; v_call: TRBV28; j_call: TRBJ1-3; clone_size: .; cdr3_nt: TGTGCCAGCAGTTCAGCGACAGGGGGGTATGGCAACACCATATATTTT; cdr3_aa: CASSSATGGYGNTIYF